The 20 T cell receptor beta chains reported below all come from one sample, sequenced in a study of cytomegalovirus exposure and HLA in healthy donors. The PCR ran on 60 Vbeta and 13 Jbeta primers. Libraries were prepared by immunoSEQ multiplex PCR; TCRdb keeps only in-frame clonotypes and omits some of them. The sample records about 160,000 clones, around 77% being singletons. The sample comprised PBMCs. Receptor source: a man aged 60-69 years in good health and CMV-seronegative.

The chain couples TRBV5-5 to TRBJ1-6; D not resolved. The V gene's germline CDR1 is SGHKS and CDR2 YYEKEE (reference sequence). This CDR3 has 14 amino acids. Between the trimmed V and J ends, which lost 2 bases and 8 bases, there was a span of 11 bases. The CDR3 DNA is TGTGCCAGCAGCTTCTCTACGGCGGATTCACCCCTCCACTTT. Its protein is CASSFSTADSPLHF.

This clone showed up just a few times. The chain carries TRBV28 and TRBJ2-1; tentative D call: TRBD2 (6 bases). This CDR3 comprises 12 residues. Germline CDR1 reads MDHEN; CDR2 reads SYDVKM. Between the trimmed V and J ends, which lost 2 bases and 9 bases, there was a span of 8 bases. CDR3 nucleotide sequence: TGTGCCAGCAGTTTAGGGGGGTTTGAGCAGTTCTTC. As protein: CASSLGGFEQFF.

The chain joins TRBV1 to TRBJ2-1; the table's TRBD2 call for D was not verified on the DNA. TRBV1 is a known pseudogene. The CDR3 has 17 residues. For the CDR3, the DNA is TGCACCAGCAGTCAAGGGGGTGGGACTAGCGAGGGCAATGAGCAGTTCTTC. Protein product: CTSSQGGGTSEGNEQFF.

The rearrangement uses TRBV30 and TRBJ2-3; tentative D call: TRBD2 (5 bases). Germline V gene data show CDR1 as GTSNPN and CDR2 as SVGIG (reference sequence). This CDR3 contains 12 residues. V lost 0 bases and J lost 5, with 6 bases in between. CDR3 DNA: TGTGCCTGGAGTGTACGGGGAGATACGCAGTATTTT. Translated: CAWSVRGDTQYF. Variable domain in full (rest from reference TRBV30 and TRBJ2-3): SQTIHQWPATLVQPVGSPLSLECTVEGTSNPNLYWYRQAAGRGLQLLFYSVGIGQISSEVPQNLSASRPQDRQFILSSKKLLLSDSGFYLCAWSVRGDTQYFGPGTRLTVL.

The chain is built from TRBV27 and TRBJ2-3; D is ambiguous. The CDR3 has 12 amino acids. Between the trimmed V and J ends, which lost 4 bases and 5 bases, there was a span of 7 bases. Germline-derived CDR1 and CDR2 are MNHEY and SMNVEV (reference sequence). CDR3 in amino acids: CASSWPGDTQYF. The CDR3 DNA follows: TGTGCCAGCAGTTGGCCGGGAGATACGCAGTATTTT.

The V and J genes are TRBV5-1 and TRBJ1-1; D gene uncertain. Germline CDR1 is SGHRS and CDR2 is YFSETQ. The CDR3 runs to 14 residues. V was shortened by 0 bases and J by 2 bases, with 8 bases between the two germline ends. This CDR3 reads CASSLDARNTEAFF. Written as DNA, the CDR3 is TGCGCCAGCAGCTTGGATGCGAGAAACACTGAAGCTTTCTTT. The full variable domain, its missing parts supplied by reference TRBV5-1 and TRBJ1-1, is KAGVTQTPRYLIKTRGQQVTLSCSPISGHRSVSWYQQTPGQGLQFLFEYFSETQRNKGNFPGRFSGRQFSNSRSEMNVSTLELGDSALYLCASSLDARNTEAFFGQGTRLTVV.

V and J are TRBV30 and TRBJ1-1; D remains ambiguous. The V gene's germline CDR1 is GTSNPN and CDR2 SVGIG (reference sequence). V gave up 0 bases and J gave up 2 bases, with 7 bases separating them. The CDR3 has 13 amino acids. This CDR3 is CAWSVTANTEAFF. DNA for the CDR3: TGTGCCTGGAGTGTAACAGCTAACACTGAAGCTTTCTTT.

The chain links TRBV11-2 to TRBJ2-1; a weak D match, TRBD2 (6 bases). V gave up 5 bases and J gave up 4 bases, with 15 bases separating them. This CDR3 has 15 residues. Per germline, CDR1 SGHAT and CDR2 FQNNGV. The DNA of the CDR3 is TGTGCCAGCAGCCTGCTGGGGGGTAGGTACAATGAGCAGTTCTTC. The encoded protein is CASSLLGGRYNEQFF.

The V and J genes are TRBV18 and TRBJ1-2; unclear D gene. Trimming removed 6 bases from V and 3 bases from J, with 17 bases in between. Germline values: CDR1 KGHSH, CDR2 LQKENI. The CDR3 is 15 residues long. As DNA, the CDR3 is TGTGCCAGCTCTCCCTATGGGCGGGCTGACTATGGCTACACCTTC. It specifies CASSPYGRADYGYTF.

The V and J genes are TRBV7-6 and TRBJ2-1; D may be TRBD2 (6 bases). This CDR3 region has 13 residues. Trimming pared 5 bases from V and 7 bases from J, leaving 12 bases between. Germline CDR1 and CDR2: SGHVS and FNYEAQ. CDR3 sequence: CASSAGRINEQFF. The CDR3, as DNA: TGTGCCAGCAGCGCGGGGCGAATAAATGAGCAGTTCTTC. Using reference TRBV7-6 and TRBJ2-1 for the parts outside the CDR3, the full variable domain is GAGVSQSPRYKVTKRGQDVALRCDPISGHVSLYWYRQALGQGPEFLTYFNYEAQQDKSGLPNDRFSAERPEGSISTLTIQRTEQRDSAMYRCASSAGRINEQFFGPGTRLTVL.

V is TRBV29-1 and J is TRBJ2-5; D is possibly TRBD2 (6 bases). Germline V gives CDR1 SQVTM, CDR2 ANQGSEA. The CDR3 is 14 amino acids. V gave up 0 bases and J gave up 11 bases, with 19 bases separating them. The chain's CDR3 is CSVEDPGVRLGQYF. The CDR3, as DNA: TGCAGCGTTGAAGATCCGGGAGTTCGGTTGGGGCAGTACTTC.

V usage is TRBV5-4 and J usage is TRBJ1-3, with TRBD1 matching over 9 bases. The V gene end was trimmed by 3 bases and the J gene end by 2 bases; junction bases not matched to a gene: 3. Germline V gene sequence: CDR1 SGHNT, CDR2 YYREEE (reference sequence). The CDR3 is 15 amino acids. The CDR3 loop reads CASSSGQGAGNTIYF. The CDR3 DNA reads as TGTGCCAGCAGCTCGGGACAGGGAGCTGGAAACACCATATATTTT.

This clone was found a few times. V usage is TRBV30 and J usage is TRBJ2-7; the D gene is possibly TRBD1 (6 bases). Trimming pared 5 bases from V and 3 bases from J, leaving 11 bases between. Germline V lookup: CDR1 GTSNPN, CDR2 SVGIG (reference sequence). This CDR3 is 12 amino acids long. Here the CDR3 reads CAWGQSGYEQYF. The DNA of the CDR3 is TGTGCCTGGGGACAGTCTGGCTACGAGCAGTACTTC.

This clone was counted a single time. V gene TRBV7-2 combines with J gene TRBJ2-1; D gene ambiguous. The CDR3 sequence is 16 residues long. Trimming cost V 1 base and J 4 bases, with 14 bases left between them. Germline lookup yields CDR1 SGHTA and CDR2 FQGNSA. CDR3: CASSLVLAGGYNEQFF. CDR3 nucleotide sequence: TGTGCCAGCAGCTTAGTCTTAGCTGGCGGTTACAATGAGCAGTTCTTC.

The chain recombines TRBV29-1 with TRBJ2-3; TRBD1 agrees at 9 bases. This CDR3 comprises 14 residues. In germline, CDR1 is SQVTM, CDR2 ANQGSEA. The J segment lost 0 bases and the V segment lost 4 bases, leaving 2 bases of the junction unmatched. CDR3 region: CSVGTGVSTDTQYF. The CDR3 DNA is TGCAGCGTTGGGACAGGGGTTAGCACAGATACGCAGTATTTT.

The chain employs TRBV7-3 and TRBJ2-5, with TRBD1 as a possible D gene (7 bases). Germline CDR1 and CDR2: SGHTA and FQGTGA. V was shortened by 2 bases and J by 2 bases, with 15 bases between the two germline ends. The CDR3 contains 16 residues. CDR3 region: CASSLLPQGGQETQYF. In DNA form, the CDR3 reads TGTGCCAGCAGCTTACTCCCCCAGGGGGGACAAGAGACCCAGTACTTC.

This chain connects TRBV2 to TRBJ1-6, with D maybe TRBD1 (5 bases). The CDR3 runs to 15 residues. CDR1 and CDR2 (germline): SNHLY, FYNNEI. Trimming removed 6 bases at V and 4 bases at J, with 13 bases between. The CDR3 bases are TGTGCCAGCAGCCCCGGGGGGAGTTATAATTCACCCCTCCACTTT. Its translation: CASSPGGSYNSPLHF. Filled out from reference TRBV2 and TRBJ1-6, the complete variable domain reads EPEVTQTPSHQVTQMGQEVILRCVPISNHLYFYWYRQILGQKVEFLVSFYNNEISEKSEIFDDQFSVERPDGSNFTLKIRSTKLEDSAMYFCASSPGGSYNSPLHFGNGTRLTVT.

The genes are TRBV2 and TRBJ2-7, with 12 bases identical to TRBD1. This CDR3 is 15 amino acids long. The V and J ends lost 6 bases and 5 bases, in that order; junction bases with no gene match: 8. Germline values: CDR1 SNHLY, CDR2 FYNNEI. This CDR3 is CASRGGQGAFNEQYF. The CDR3 nucleotides read TGTGCCAGCAGGGGGGGACAGGGGGCGTTCAACGAGCAGTACTTC.

V gene TRBV10-3 combines with J gene TRBJ2-2; 11 nucleotides agree with TRBD2. Germline-derived CDR1 and CDR2 are ENHRY and SYGVKD. The CDR3 is 22 amino acids. The trim removed 3 bases at V and 2 bases at J, leaving 20 bases unmatched. The CDR3 protein is CAISDSTPPGLAGGANTGELFF. The CDR3 DNA sequence: TGTGCCATCAGTGATTCAACCCCCCCGGGCTTAGCGGGAGGGGCTAACACCGGGGAGCTGTTTTTT.

This clone came up once. The rearrangement links TRBV5-4 to TRBJ2-1, with a possible D match to TRBD1 (5 bases). The ends were cut back, 1 base at V and 9 bases at J, with 11 bases in the middle. In germline, CDR1 is SGHNT, CDR2 YYREEE (reference sequence). The CDR3 is made up of 13 amino acids. This CDR3 is CASSLKGMGEQFF. CDR3 sequence (DNA): TGTGCCAGCAGCTTGAAGGGGATGGGTGAGCAGTTCTTC.